At least ten counts were recorded for the clone carrying this T cell receptor (beta chain). No antigen is known for it. The sample comes from a study of CD8+CD57+ T cells in acquired aplastic anemia. Study background: Sorting CD4+ and CD8+ cells gave DNA averaging approximately 3 ug. Study observations and caveats: Some 28 CD8+ CDR3 sequences occurred in both the patients and the controls.

Investigators profiled TCR beta VDJ and CDR3 from genomic DNA template. TCRdb passed the reads through MiXCR, listing each CDR3 protein once. This sample has more than 250,000 distinct CDR3 sequences, with 45% to 70% found just once. Trimming removed 4 bases from V and 5 bases from J, with 18 bases in between. The germline gives CDR1 SGHRS, CDR2 YFSETQ. This CDR3 is built from 15 residues. Sequences were obtained from sorted CD4+, CD8+, or CD8+CD57+ T cells (not recorded which) from PBMCs. This sequence originates from a human donor with severe aplastic anemia or a healthy control (not recorded which). The chain combines TRBV5-1 with TRBJ1-2, with D possibly being TRBD1 (5 bases). CDR3 sequence: CASSPTARGPYGYTF. The CDR3, as DNA: TGCGCCAGCAGCCCCACGGCGAGGGGCCCTTATGGCTACACCTTC.